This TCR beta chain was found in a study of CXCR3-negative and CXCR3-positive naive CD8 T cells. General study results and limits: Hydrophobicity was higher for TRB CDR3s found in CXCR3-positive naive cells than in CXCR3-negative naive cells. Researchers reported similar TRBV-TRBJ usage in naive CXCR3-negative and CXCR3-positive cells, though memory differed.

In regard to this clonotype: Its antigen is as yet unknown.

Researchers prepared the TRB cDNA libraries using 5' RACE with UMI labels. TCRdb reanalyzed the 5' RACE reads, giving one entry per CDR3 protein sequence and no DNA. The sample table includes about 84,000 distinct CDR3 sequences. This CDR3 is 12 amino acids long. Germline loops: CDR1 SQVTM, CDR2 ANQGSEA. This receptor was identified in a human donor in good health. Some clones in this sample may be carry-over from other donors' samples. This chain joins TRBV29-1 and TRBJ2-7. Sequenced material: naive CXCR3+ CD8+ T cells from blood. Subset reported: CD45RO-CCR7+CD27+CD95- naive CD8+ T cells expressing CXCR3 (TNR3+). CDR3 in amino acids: CSVVVDPYEQYF.